One and the same sample provided the 32 T cell receptor beta chains below, sequenced in a study of cytomegalovirus exposure and HLA in healthy donors. Amplification used 60 Vbeta primers and 13 Jbeta primers. TCRdb's copy holds only in-frame clones and misses some; the assay was immunoSEQ multiplex PCR. Seen here are roughly 150,000 clones, approximately 85% observed once, and the top ten hold 2% to 2.5%. Material: PBMCs. Receptors originate from a woman younger than 30 in good health and CMV-seronegative.

This chain links TRBV7-9 with TRBJ1-2; 7 nucleotides agree with TRBD1. Looked up from germline, CDR1 is SEHNR and CDR2 is FQNEAQ (reference sequence). This CDR3 is 16 amino acids long. V trimming: 1 base; J trimming: 2 bases; junction bases outside the gene matches: 7. The CDR3 nucleotides read TGTGCCAGCAGCTTAGTTAGCACAGGGGAGAACTATGGCTACACCTTC. Residues: CASSLVSTGENYGYTF.

The genes are TRBV20-1 and TRBJ2-7; 8 bases match TRBD2. The CDR3 length is 11 residues. J gave up 6 bases and V 5 bases, and 3 bases lay outside the gene matches. CDR1 is DFQATT and CDR2 is SNEGSKA in the germline V gene (reference sequence). CDR3 nucleotide sequence: TGCAGTGCTCCGACTAGCGTCGAGCAGTACTTC. It encodes CSAPTSVEQYF.

This CDR3 reads CASSPERQGHTIYF. CDR3 DNA sequence: TGTGCCAGCAGCCCCGAGCGGCAAGGGCACACCATATATTTT. V gene TRBV11-2 combines with J gene TRBJ1-3; D is undetermined. The CDR3 loop spans 14 amino acids. Per the germline V gene, CDR1 is SGHAT and CDR2 is FQNNGV. The germline V and J ends were trimmed by 5 bases and 8 bases, with 16 bases remaining between them.

The chain is built from TRBV9 and TRBJ1-3, with D perhaps matching TRBD1 (6 bases). CDR3 length: 15 residues. V lost 0 bases to trimming and J lost 4 bases, with 11 bases between them. Germline V gene lookup returns CDR1 SGDLS and CDR2 YYNGEE. This CDR3 reads CASSVVQGSGNTIYF. DNA for the CDR3: TGTGCCAGCAGCGTAGTACAGGGTTCCGGAAACACCATATATTTT.

This clone was picked up one time. The gene calls are TRBV19 and TRBJ2-1; 12 bases agree with TRBD1. The germline V gene has CDR1 LNHDA and CDR2 SQIVND (reference sequence). The J segment lost 6 bases and the V segment lost 5 bases, leaving 20 bases of the junction unmatched. CDR3 length equals 20 residues. DNA of the CDR3: TGTGCCAGTAGTCCCAACCGGGACAGGGGGCTGGGCTCGGGGGGCAATGAGCAGTTCTTC. This sequence encodes CASSPNRDRGLGSGGNEQFF.

The rearrangement uses TRBV4-2 and TRBJ1-5; 11 bases align to TRBD1. CDR3 size: 17 residues. Germline V gene lookup returns CDR1 LGHNA and CDR2 YNFKEQ. J lost 2 bases, V lost 3 bases, and 6 bases had no gene match. In nucleotides, the CDR3 is TGTGCCAGCAGCCATTATCTGGACAGGGGGCGCAATCAGCCCCAGCATTTT. Amino acids: CASSHYLDRGRNQPQHF.

V usage is TRBV6-5 and J usage is TRBJ2-2, with 10 bases fitting TRBD2. Looked up from germline, CDR1 is MNHEY and CDR2 is SVGAGI. V trimming: 5 bases; J trimming: 6 bases; junction bases outside the gene matches: 3. The CDR3 length is 14 residues. This chain's CDR3 is CASSPGLASGELFF. DNA for the CDR3: TGTGCCAGCAGTCCGGGACTAGCGTCCGGGGAGCTGTTTTTT.

This clone came up a few times. This chain uses TRBV5-4 with TRBJ2-3, with a tentative D call TRBD2 (5 bases). V gave up 1 base and J gave up 5 bases, with 11 bases separating them. Germline-derived CDR1 and CDR2 are SGHNT and YYREEE (reference sequence). This CDR3 comprises 14 residues. The CDR3 spells CASSLWGARDTQYF. CDR3 nucleotide sequence: TGTGCCAGCAGCTTGTGGGGAGCGAGAGATACGCAGTATTTT.

The chain joins TRBV2 to TRBJ2-1; D is undetermined. The ends were cut back, 8 bases at V and 7 bases at J, with 15 bases in the middle. The CDR3 covers 13 residues. The germline CDR1 and CDR2 sequences are SNHLY and FYNNEI. CDR3 sequence: CASSLEIRNEQFF. In DNA form, the CDR3 reads TGTGCCAGCTCCCTGGAGATTCGTAATGAGCAGTTCTTC.

The rearrangement links TRBV28 to TRBJ1-2, with D perhaps TRBD1 (5 bases). This CDR3 region has 15 residues. V lost 7 bases to trimming and J lost 2 bases, with 17 bases between them. CDR1 MDHEN and CDR2 SYDVKM come from the germline V gene. CDR3 loop: CASTHRPGRNYGYTF. DNA of the CDR3: TGTGCCAGCACCCACAGACCAGGGAGGAACTATGGCTACACCTTC.

The sample holds a few counts of this clone. This rearrangement joins TRBV10-3 to TRBJ2-2, with D perhaps matching TRBD2 (5 bases). V lost 2 bases and J lost 6, with 7 bases in between. The CDR3 is made up of 13 amino acids. Germline V gives CDR1 ENHRY, CDR2 SYGVKD. The CDR3: CAISERGPGELFF. DNA for the CDR3: TGTGCCATCAGTGAGCGGGGTCCCGGGGAGCTGTTTTTT.

The CDR3 coding sequence is TGTGCCAGCAGTTTTTACAGGGAAAGTTCACCCCTCCACTTT. It specifies CASSFYRESSPLHF. This chain connects TRBV27 to TRBJ1-6, with D possibly being TRBD1 (6 bases). The CDR3 consists of 14 residues. The V gene lost 3 bases and the J gene lost 9 bases, with 12 bases spanning the gap. CDR1 MNHEY and CDR2 SMNVEV come from the germline V gene (reference sequence).

This chain joins TRBV19 and TRBJ2-2; 9 bases agree with TRBD2. The CDR3 covers 15 residues. V lost 5 bases and J lost 5; bases outside the gene matches: 6. Germline CDR1 LNHDA, CDR2 SQIVND (reference sequence). The DNA for the CDR3 is TGTGCCAGTAGTCCCGGGACTAGCAAGACCGGGGAGCTGTTTTTT. The encoded protein is CASSPGTSKTGELFF.

This sequence joins TRBV7-9 and TRBJ1-5; the D gene is possibly TRBD1 (5 bases). V was shortened by 1 base and J by 3 bases, with 10 bases between the two germline ends. This CDR3 comprises 15 residues. The germline CDR1 and CDR2 sequences are SEHNR and FQNEAQ (reference sequence). In DNA, the CDR3 is TGTGCCAGCAGCTTAGGACAGTCCGACAATCAGCCCCAGCATTTT. This encodes CASSLGQSDNQPQHF.

The V call is TRBV19, the J call TRBJ2-6; perhaps TRBD1 as D (6 bases). The germline V and J ends were trimmed by 10 bases and 0 bases, with 19 bases remaining between them. This CDR3 has 17 residues. The germline V gene has CDR1 LNHDA and CDR2 SQIVND (reference sequence). The CDR3 nucleotides read TGTGCCACCCGTCAGGGGCGAGGAAGCTCTGGGGCCAACGTCCTGACTTTC. This gives the protein CATRQGRGSSGANVLTF.

The chain couples TRBV4-3 to TRBJ2-1; TRBD2 aligns across 8 bases. The germline V gene encodes CDR1 LGHNA and CDR2 YSLEER. V was pared by 0 bases and J by 0 bases, with 7 bases of the junction left unmatched. This CDR3 is built from 18 residues. In DNA form, the CDR3 reads TGCGCCAGCAGCCAAGATGGCCTAGCGGGCAGCTCCTACAATGAGCAGTTCTTC. It encodes CASSQDGLAGSSYNEQFF.

The chain employs TRBV18 and TRBJ2-3; tentative D call: TRBD2 (6 bases). The CDR3 is made up of 16 amino acids. Germline V lookup: CDR1 KGHSH, CDR2 LQKENI. With 1 base removed from V and 2 bases from J, the gap between germline ends came to 13 bases. The CDR3 sequence is CASSPRLRGSTDTQYF. The CDR3 DNA sequence: TGTGCCAGCTCACCACGTTTGCGGGGATCCACAGATACGCAGTATTTT.

There are a few counts of this clone. The V and J genes are TRBV30 and TRBJ1-2, with a weak D call TRBD1 (5 bases). Germline CDR1 GTSNPN, CDR2 SVGIG (reference sequence). The CDR3 has 13 amino acids. V was shortened by 1 base and J by 8 bases, with 14 bases between the two germline ends. CDR3 in DNA: TGTGCCTGGAGTGAGGGCCAGGGTCGGGGCTACACCTTC. This translates into CAWSEGQGRGYTF.

CDR3 loop: CASRESSGNTIYF. For the CDR3, the DNA is TGTGCCAGCCGGGAGAGCTCTGGAAACACCATATATTTT. The rearrangement uses TRBV11-2 and TRBJ1-3; D uncertain. Per germline, CDR1 SGHAT and CDR2 FQNNGV. The CDR3 is 13 residues long. Trimming took off 8 bases at V and 0 bases at J, with 8 bases between the two ends.

The rearrangement joins TRBV19 to TRBJ1-2, with TRBD1 identical over 9 bases. The CDR3 length is 14 residues. Germline values: CDR1 LNHDA, CDR2 SQIVND (reference sequence). V gave up 6 bases and J gave up 2 bases; unmatched junction bases: 4. CDR3: CASRRDRANYGYTF. As DNA, the CDR3 is TGTGCCAGTAGAAGGGACAGGGCGAACTATGGCTACACCTTC.

The chain is built from TRBV18 and TRBJ2-7; 13 bases map to TRBD2. The CDR3 extends over 17 amino acids. Unmatched junction bases numbered 10, after V lost 3 bases and J lost 5 bases. From germline, CDR1 is KGHSH and CDR2 LQKENI. CDR3 protein: CASSPGLAGALGHEQYF. The CDR3 DNA follows: TGTGCCAGCTCACCTGGACTAGCGGGGGCCCTGGGGCACGAGCAGTACTTC.

This chain joins TRBV7-9 and TRBJ2-7; maybe TRBD1 (8 bases). CDR3 length equals 15 residues. V shed 5 bases and J shed 0 bases, with 14 bases lying between them. Germline-derived CDR1 and CDR2 are SEHNR and FQNEAQ (reference sequence). Written as DNA, the CDR3 is TGTGCCAGCAGCGGGGGGGACAGGAGCTCCTACGAGCAGTACTTC. Translating it yields CASSGGDRSSYEQYF.

The chain carries TRBV5-1 and TRBJ2-7; no definite D call. Germline-derived CDR1 and CDR2 are SGHRS and YFSETQ. The CDR3 totals 14 residues. V gave up 4 bases and J gave up 0 bases, with 11 bases separating them. CDR3 nucleotides: TGCGCCAGCAGCCCATTATCGAGCTCCTACGAGCAGTACTTC. Amino acid sequence: CASSPLSSSYEQYF. The variable domain in full, completed from reference TRBV5-1 and TRBJ2-7, reads KAGVTQTPRYLIKTRGQQVTLSCSPISGHRSVSWYQQTPGQGLQFLFEYFSETQRNKGNFPGRFSGRQFSNSRSEMNVSTLELGDSALYLCASSPLSSSYEQYFGPGTRLTVT.

This chain connects TRBV21-1 to TRBJ2-7; TRBD2, the table's D call, lacks a check against the DNA. TRBV21-1 is termed a pseudogene. CDR3 length: 15 residues. The CDR3 region is CASSKEEGGPYEQYF. The CDR3 bases are TGTGCCAGCAGCAAAGAGGAGGGAGGCCCCTACGAGCAGTACTTC.

The genes are TRBV19 and TRBJ1-3; D may be TRBD1 (5 bases). The germline V gene has CDR1 LNHDA and CDR2 SQIVND (reference sequence). The V end lost 5 bases, the J end lost 4 bases, and 15 bases lay between the germline ends. The CDR3 totals 15 residues. The CDR3 region is CASSLRGLKGNTIYF. The CDR3 bases are TGTGCCAGTAGTTTAAGGGGACTGAAAGGAAACACCATATATTTT.

This sequence joins TRBV2 and TRBJ1-2; no clear D gene. Between the trimmed V and J ends, which lost 6 bases and 1 base, there was a span of 12 bases. The germline CDR1 and CDR2 sequences are SNHLY and FYNNEI. The length of the CDR3 is 14 residues. For the CDR3, the DNA is TGTGCCAGCAGGTTGGAGGGTTTTAACTATGGCTACACCTTC. As protein: CASRLEGFNYGYTF.

DNA for the CDR3: TGTGCCAGCAGCAAAAGTCAGGGATGCTCCTACGAGCAGTACTTC. It encodes CASSKSQGCSYEQYF. The V gene is TRBV21-1, the J gene TRBJ2-7; no DNA check was done on the table's D call, TRBD1. TRBV21-1 is classified as a pseudogene. The CDR3 loop spans 15 amino acids.

The chain couples TRBV5-1 to TRBJ2-2; D is undetermined. The CDR3 has 14 residues. Trimming cost V 5 bases and J 3 bases, with 11 bases left between them. Germline lookup yields CDR1 SGHRS and CDR2 YFSETQ. In DNA, the CDR3 is TGCGCCAGCAGGGCGGTAGGAGACACCGGGGAGCTGTTTTTT. This sequence encodes CASRAVGDTGELFF.

The genes are TRBV27 and TRBJ2-7, with 13 bases matching TRBD2. This CDR3 contains 18 residues. The V gene's germline CDR1 is MNHEY and CDR2 SMNVEV (reference sequence). V dropped 1 base and J dropped 5; count of bases not matched to a gene: 11. Here the CDR3 reads CASSLFTKLAGGVHEQYF. CDR3 sequence (DNA): TGTGCCAGCAGTTTATTCACGAAACTAGCGGGAGGGGTGCACGAGCAGTACTTC.

The V and J genes are TRBV18 and TRBJ2-3; 13 bases line up with TRBD2. The trim removed 5 bases at V and 0 bases at J, leaving 14 bases unmatched. The CDR3 runs 20 residues. Looked up from germline, CDR1 is KGHSH and CDR2 is LQKENI. CDR3 nucleotides: TGTGCCAGCTCAGCCAGGACTAGCGGGAGCCAACTTTCTAGCACAGATACGCAGTATTTT. Translation gives CASSARTSGSQLSSTDTQYF.

The V gene is TRBV30, the J gene TRBJ2-1; D may be TRBD1 (7 bases). CDR3 length: 16 amino acids. The V and J ends lost 2 bases and 3 bases respectively, with 17 bases between them. Per germline, CDR1 GTSNPN and CDR2 SVGIG (reference sequence). The CDR3, as DNA: TGTGCCTGGAGTCAACCTCGACAGGGAGGCTACAATGAGCAGTTCTTC. Translated, it gives CAWSQPRQGGYNEQFF.

The rearrangement links TRBV28 to TRBJ1-5; a possible D gene is TRBD1 (6 bases). CDR1 is MDHEN and CDR2 is SYDVKM in the germline V gene. Trimming left V 6 bases short and J 0 bases short, with 18 bases between. This CDR3 is built from 17 residues. This CDR3 is CASSPPGGARSNQPQHF. The CDR3, as DNA: TGTGCCAGCAGCCCCCCGGGGGGGGCCCGTAGCAATCAGCCCCAGCATTTT.